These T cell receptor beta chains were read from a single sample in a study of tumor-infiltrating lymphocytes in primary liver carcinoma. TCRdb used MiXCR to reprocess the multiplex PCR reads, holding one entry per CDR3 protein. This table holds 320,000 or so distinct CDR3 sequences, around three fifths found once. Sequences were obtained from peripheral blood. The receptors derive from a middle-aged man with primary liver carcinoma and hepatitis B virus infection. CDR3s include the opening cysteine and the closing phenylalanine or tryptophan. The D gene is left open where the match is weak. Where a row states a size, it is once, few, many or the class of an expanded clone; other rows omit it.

cdr3_aa: CASSGIGTLGGANVLTF
cdr3_nt: TGTGCCAGCAGTGGAATCGGAACGCTGGGCGGGGCCAACGTCCTGACTTTC
clone_size: NA
v_call: TRBV25-1
d_call: NA
j_call: TRBJ2-6

cdr3_aa: CASGTSGPNNEQFF
cdr3_nt: TGTGCCAGCGGGACTAGCGGGCCTAACAATGAGCAGTTCTTC
clone_size: few
v_call: TRBV28
d_call: TRBD2
j_call: TRBJ2-1

cdr3_aa: CAISEFVSDTGELFF
cdr3_nt: TGTGCCATCAGTGAGTTCGTATCGGACACCGGGGAGCTGTTTTTT
clone_size: many
v_call: TRBV10-3
d_call: NA
j_call: TRBJ2-2

cdr3_aa: CASNLGAGHTEAFF
cdr3_nt: TGTGCCAGCAACTTAGGAGCAGGCCACACTGAAGCTTTCTTT
clone_size: NA
v_call: TRBV5-4
d_call: NA
j_call: TRBJ1-1

cdr3_aa: CASSYGTGRSGNTIYF
cdr3_nt: TGTGCCAGCAGTTACGGGACAGGGCGCTCTGGAAACACCATATATTTT
clone_size: many
v_call: TRBV6-6
d_call: TRBD1
j_call: TRBJ1-3

cdr3_aa: CASSSGQVYGYTF
cdr3_nt: TGTGCCAGCAGCTCGGGACAGGTATATGGCTACACCTTC
clone_size: NA
v_call: TRBV14
d_call: TRBD1
j_call: TRBJ1-2

cdr3_aa: CASSLGGVTGELFF
cdr3_nt: TGTGCCAGCAGCTTGGGAGGGGTCACCGGGGAGCTGTTTTTT
clone_size: NA
v_call: TRBV5-6
d_call: NA
j_call: TRBJ2-2

cdr3_aa: CASSLEGSYTEAFF
cdr3_nt: TGTGCCAGCAGTTTAGAGGGGTCGTACACTGAAGCTTTCTTT
clone_size: few
v_call: TRBV12-3/TRBV12-4
d_call: NA
j_call: TRBJ1-1

cdr3_aa: CASSLQGRPYNEQFF
cdr3_nt: TGTGCCAGCAGTTTACAGGGGAGACCCTACAATGAGCAGTTCTTC
clone_size: NA
v_call: TRBV27
d_call: NA
j_call: TRBJ2-1

cdr3_aa: CAIIPTGPNNEAFF
cdr3_nt: TGTGCCATCATCCCGACAGGACCAAACAATGAAGCTTTCTTT
clone_size: NA
v_call: TRBV11-2
d_call: NA
j_call: TRBJ1-1

cdr3_aa: CASSLRIGTNEKLFF
cdr3_nt: TGTGCCAGCAGCTTAAGGATTGGGACTAATGAAAAACTGTTTTTT
clone_size: NA
v_call: TRBV11-1
d_call: NA
j_call: TRBJ1-4

cdr3_aa: CASSDPGATYNEQFF
cdr3_nt: TGTGCCAGCAGCGACCCAGGGGCCACCTACAATGAGCAGTTCTTC
clone_size: NA
v_call: TRBV6-5
d_call: NA
j_call: TRBJ2-1

cdr3_aa: CASSLLTGRAYEQYF
cdr3_nt: TGTGCCAGCAGCTTGTTGACGGGACGAGCCTACGAGCAGTACTTC
clone_size: NA
v_call: TRBV7-9
d_call: NA
j_call: TRBJ2-7

cdr3_aa: CASSLRQGEQPLHF
cdr3_nt: TGTGCCAGCAGTCTCAGACAGGGTGAACAGCCCCTGCATTTT
clone_size: NA
v_call: TRBV7-8
d_call: TRBD1
j_call: TRBJ1-5

cdr3_aa: CAISESGDQPQYF
cdr3_nt: TGTGCCATCAGTGAATCGGGGGATCAGCCCCAGTATTTT
clone_size: NA
v_call: TRBV10-3
d_call: NA
j_call: TRBJ2-3

cdr3_aa: CSVETSLSTDTQYF
cdr3_nt: TGCAGCGTTGAGACTAGCCTTAGCACAGATACGCAGTATTTT
clone_size: many
v_call: TRBV29-1
d_call: TRBD2
j_call: TRBJ2-3

cdr3_aa: CASSLDRGNTGELFF
cdr3_nt: TGTGCCAGCAGCTTAGATCGAGGAAACACCGGGGAGCTGTTTTTT
clone_size: medium-sized
v_call: TRBV11-2
d_call: NA
j_call: TRBJ2-2

cdr3_aa: CASSAGTGVGYSEAFF
cdr3_nt: TGTGCCAGCAGTGCTGGGACAGGGGTAGGATACTCTGAAGCTTTCTTT
clone_size: few
v_call: TRBV6-4
d_call: TRBD1
j_call: TRBJ1-1

cdr3_aa: CSVPDRVGNTEAFF
cdr3_nt: TGCAGCGTCCCAGACAGGGTGGGGAACACTGAAGCTTTCTTT
clone_size: NA
v_call: TRBV29-1
d_call: TRBD1
j_call: TRBJ1-1

cdr3_aa: CTSSKWSGSGTQYF
cdr3_nt: TGTACTAGCAGCAAATGGTCAGGTTCGGGGACCCAATACTTC
clone_size: NA
v_call: TRBV21-1
d_call: NA
j_call: TRBJ2-5

cdr3_aa: CASSETGYGLDTQYF
cdr3_nt: TGTGCCAGCAGTGAAACCGGGTATGGGCTGGATACGCAGTATTTT
clone_size: many
v_call: TRBV6-1
d_call: NA
j_call: TRBJ2-3

cdr3_aa: CASSRAGGSADTQYF
cdr3_nt: TGTGCCAGCAGCCGAGCGGGAGGGTCGGCAGATACGCAGTATTTT
clone_size: few
v_call: TRBV5-4
d_call: TRBD2
j_call: TRBJ2-3

cdr3_aa: CAATGGREQFF
cdr3_nt: TGTGCAGCAACAGGGGGCCGTGAGCAGTTCTTC
clone_size: once
v_call: TRBV11-3
d_call: TRBD1
j_call: TRBJ2-1

cdr3_aa: CASSLWVTSEQFF
cdr3_nt: TGTGCCAGCAGCTTGTGGGTTACAAGTGAGCAGTTCTTC
clone_size: NA
v_call: TRBV5-5
d_call: NA
j_call: TRBJ2-1

cdr3_aa: CASKGSGRNEQYF
cdr3_nt: TGTGCCAGCAAGGGTAGCGGTAGGAACGAGCAGTACTTC
clone_size: few
v_call: TRBV2
d_call: NA
j_call: TRBJ2-7

cdr3_aa: CASSLGTQPAEQYF
cdr3_nt: TGTGCCAGCAGCTTGGGGACCCAACCAGCCGAGCAGTACTTC
clone_size: few
v_call: TRBV5-4
d_call: NA
j_call: TRBJ2-7

cdr3_aa: CASSRGGTANEKLFF
cdr3_nt: TGTGCCAGCAGCCGCGGTGGGACAGCTAATGAAAAACTGTTTTTT
clone_size: once
v_call: TRBV6-6
d_call: TRBD1
j_call: TRBJ1-4

cdr3_aa: CASGLDQIAGYTDTQNF
cdr3_nt: TGTGCCAGCGGCTTAGATCAGATAGCGGGATACACAGATACGCAGAATTTT
clone_size: NA
v_call: TRBV11-2
d_call: TRBD2
j_call: TRBJ2-3

cdr3_aa: CASSLASLAGANEQFF
cdr3_nt: TGTGCCAGCAGCTTAGCTTCCCTAGCGGGAGCTAATGAGCAGTTCTTC
clone_size: NA
v_call: TRBV7-8
d_call: TRBD2
j_call: TRBJ2-1

cdr3_aa: CSVEDPDRPNEKLFF
cdr3_nt: TGCAGCGTTGAAGATCCCGATCGTCCTAATGAAAAACTGTTTTTT
clone_size: many
v_call: TRBV29-1
d_call: NA
j_call: TRBJ1-4

cdr3_aa: CASSLVRRDLRFF
cdr3_nt: TGTGCCAGCAGTTTAGTTCGGCGAGATTTGCGGTTCTTC
clone_size: once
v_call: TRBV12-3/TRBV12-4
d_call: NA
j_call: TRBJ2-1

cdr3_aa: CASCGSLFGNEQFF
cdr3_nt: TGTGCCAGCTGCGGATCCCTTTTCGGGAATGAGCAGTTCTTC
clone_size: NA
v_call: TRBV6-1
d_call: NA
j_call: TRBJ2-1

cdr3_aa: CANSGRTGESGANVLTF
cdr3_nt: TGTGCCAACAGTGGGAGGACAGGGGAGAGTGGGGCCAACGTCCTGACTTTC
clone_size: NA
v_call: TRBV6-1
d_call: TRBD1
j_call: TRBJ2-6

cdr3_aa: CASSRPGGTNEKLFF
cdr3_nt: TGTGCCAGCAGCCGGCCTGGTGGAACTAATGAAAAACTGTTTTTT
clone_size: NA
v_call: TRBV7-9
d_call: NA
j_call: TRBJ1-4

cdr3_aa: CASRTGLPSEQYF
cdr3_nt: TGTGCCAGCAGAACGGGACTACCCTCGGAGCAGTACTTC
clone_size: NA
v_call: TRBV28
d_call: TRBD2
j_call: TRBJ2-7

cdr3_aa: CASSLDGDTIYF
cdr3_nt: TGCGCCAGCAGCTTGGATGGAGACACCATATATTTT
clone_size: once
v_call: TRBV5-1
d_call: NA
j_call: TRBJ1-3

cdr3_aa: CASSALDAGDTQYF
cdr3_nt: TGTGCCAGCAGCGCTCTGGACGCAGGAGACACGCAGTATTTT
clone_size: NA
v_call: TRBV11-1
d_call: NA
j_call: TRBJ2-3

cdr3_aa: CASRETEGNTWELFF
cdr3_nt: TGTGCCAGCCGCGAGACGGAAGGGAACACCTGGGAGCTGTTTTTT
clone_size: NA
v_call: TRBV11-1
d_call: NA
j_call: TRBJ2-2

cdr3_aa: CAGSLGLHNEQFF
cdr3_nt: TGTGCCGGCAGCCTGGGACTACACAATGAGCAGTTCTTC
clone_size: NA
v_call: TRBV11-3
d_call: TRBD2
j_call: TRBJ2-1

cdr3_aa: CASSFGSGGGDTRYF
cdr3_nt: TGCGCCAGCAGCTTTGGGTCAGGGGGTGGAGATACGCGGTATTTT
clone_size: NA
v_call: TRBV5-1
d_call: TRBD1
j_call: TRBJ2-3

cdr3_aa: CASSCIPVGDEQFF
cdr3_nt: TGTGCCAGCAGTTGCATTCCGGTCGGCGATGAGCAGTTCTTC
clone_size: NA
v_call: TRBV12-3/TRBV12-4
d_call: NA
j_call: TRBJ2-1